Shown below are 20 T cell receptor beta chains from a single sample sequenced in a study of T-cell memory formation after mild COVID-19. TCRdb re-called the 5' RACE reads with MiXCR, one entry per CDR3 protein. This sample has over 500,000 distinct CDR3 sequences, with around a sixth found just once. Sequencing input: PBMCs or a T cell subset sorted from them (not recorded which). The receptor source for this set is an adult woman who had mild COVID-19 (a few samples of this study predate the infection). Cell type and time point are not known.

This clonotype has only one observation. The junction differs from germline at one of its ends, possibly a read error. The chain recombines TRBV12-3 or TRBV12-4 with TRBJ2-3, with D tentatively TRBD1 or TRBD2 (7 bases each). CDR3 length equals 14 residues. The CDR3 DNA sequence: TGTGCCAGAAGTTTCAGGGGGAGGGTAGATACGCAGTATTTT. Encoded protein: CARSFRGRVDTQYF.

This clonotype has at least ten counts. The chain employs TRBV20-1 and TRBJ2-7; TRBD2 matches at 10 bases. Germline CDR1 is DFQATT and CDR2 is SNEGSKA (reference sequence). The CDR3 is 16 amino acids. V lost 5 bases and J lost 6; bases outside the gene matches: 16. The CDR3 region is CSAGMGMERGGREQYF. DNA of the CDR3: TGCAGTGCTGGCATGGGAATGGAGCGGGGGGGCCGCGAGCAGTACTTC.

The genes are TRBV11-2 and TRBJ2-1; 10 bases line up with TRBD2. CDR3 size: 16 residues. CDR1 SGHAT and CDR2 FQNNGV come from the germline V gene. V was pared by 1 base and J by 3 bases, with 3 bases of the junction left unmatched. The CDR3 coding sequence is TGTGCCAGCAGCTTAGTATTAGCGGGGGGCTACAATGAGCAGTTCTTC. Its protein product is CASSLVLAGGYNEQFF.

This clonotype was counted a few times. One end of the junction varies from germline; a read error may be responsible. The chain employs TRBV2 and TRBJ1-1; 8 bases map to TRBD1. CDR1 is SNHLY and CDR2 is FYNNEI in the germline V gene. The CDR3 consists of 14 residues. Here the CDR3 reads CASTRTGSGAEAFF. Written as DNA, the CDR3 is TGTGCCAGCACTAGGACAGGGTCAGGGGCTGAGGCTTTCTTT.

This clonotype showed up just a few times. A much larger clone is a single base away; this may be a read error. The V call is TRBV24-1, the J call TRBJ2-5, with D maybe TRBD2 (6 bases). Trimming took off 8 bases at V and 3 bases at J, with 9 bases between the two ends. Germline V gene data show CDR1 as KGHDR and CDR2 as SFDVKD. This CDR3 contains 12 residues. CDR3 nucleotides: TGTGCCACCATAGGAGGGAAAGAGACCCAGTACTTC. It specifies CATIGGKETQYF.

This chain uses TRBV7-2 with TRBJ2-1; 7 positions match TRBD2. CDR1 is SGHTA, CDR2 FQGNSA, per germline. The CDR3 sequence is 17 residues long. J was trimmed by 0 bases and V by 7 bases; bases with no gene match: 12. This CDR3 is CASTSHSSGSSYNEQFF. CDR3 sequence (DNA): TGTGCCAGCACCTCCCACTCTAGCGGCAGCTCCTACAATGAGCAGTTCTTC.

A word on this clonotype: This sequence may be a read error, since a much larger clone differs from it by one base. CDR3 in DNA: TGTGCCAGCAGCCACGATTGGGGGGCAATGAACACTGAAGCTTTCTTT. As protein: CASSHDWGAMNTEAFF. This chain uses TRBV3-1 with TRBJ1-1; perhaps TRBD1 as D (6 bases). Germline V gives CDR1 LGHDT, CDR2 YNNKEL (reference sequence). V was pared by 3 bases and J by 0 bases, with 14 bases between. The CDR3 totals 16 residues.

The chain has TRBV20-1 and TRBJ1-1; 8 nucleotides align to TRBD1. CDR3 length equals 16 residues. The J segment lost 1 base and the V segment lost 2 bases, leaving 9 bases of the junction unmatched. The V gene's germline CDR1 is DFQATT and CDR2 SNEGSKA (reference sequence). The CDR3, as DNA: TGCAGTGCTAGATCGAATCAGGGGGCACCGAACACTGAAGCTTTCTTT. Encoded protein: CSARSNQGAPNTEAFF.

This clonotype was counted a few times. This chain links TRBV20-1 with TRBJ2-2; D is undetermined. The CDR3 has 14 amino acids. Trimming cost V 4 bases and J 0 bases, with 9 bases left between them. Germline lookup yields CDR1 DFQATT and CDR2 SNEGSKA (reference sequence). The CDR3 coding sequence is TGCAGTGCTACAGGACCGCCGAACACCGGGGAGCTGTTTTTT. This codes for CSATGPPNTGELFF.

In this sample, this clonotype turned up many times. V usage is TRBV7-9 and J usage is TRBJ1-1; D remains ambiguous. This CDR3 has 14 amino acids. The ends were cut back, 5 bases at V and 1 base at J, with 11 bases in the middle. In germline, CDR1 is SEHNR, CDR2 FQNEAQ (reference sequence). The CDR3 coding sequence is TGTGCCAGCAGCCATGGTACGGGGAACACTGAAGCTTTCTTT. Its protein is CASSHGTGNTEAFF.

The rearrangement links TRBV6-5 to TRBJ2-7; 11 bases are a match to TRBD2. CDR3 size: 15 residues. The germline V gene encodes CDR1 MNHEY and CDR2 SVGAGI. V shed 6 bases, J shed 3 bases, and the junction held 7 bases outside the gene matches. The CDR3 sequence: CASRRGLAVHYEQYF. CDR3 DNA sequence: TGTGCCAGCAGGCGGGGACTAGCGGTACACTACGAGCAGTACTTC.

V is TRBV12-3 or TRBV12-4 and J is TRBJ2-5, with D hard to call. The CDR3 extends over 12 amino acids. The V and J ends lost 2 bases and 7 bases respectively, with 8 bases between them. The CDR3 bases are TGTGCCAGCAGTTTAAAAGGCTTGACCCAGTACTTC. It yields the protein CASSLKGLTQYF.

This clonotype has just a few counts. This chain uses TRBV5-1 with TRBJ1-1; D remains unclear. Germline V gives CDR1 SGHRS, CDR2 YFSETQ. The V gene lost 0 bases and the J gene lost 3 bases, with 6 bases spanning the gap. The CDR3 has 13 amino acids. CDR3 protein: CASSLGSDTEAFF. Written as DNA, the CDR3 is TGCGCCAGCAGCTTGGGGTCCGACACTGAAGCTTTCTTT.

This clonotype was recorded a few times. This sequence joins TRBV3-1 and TRBJ2-5, with TRBD2 matching 7 bases. Germline loops: CDR1 LGHDT, CDR2 YNNKEL (reference sequence). The CDR3 runs to 15 residues. V lost 4 bases and J lost 2; bases outside the gene matches: 7. CDR3 amino acids: CASSRGGFGQETQYF. CDR3 nucleotide sequence: TGTGCCAGCAGCCGGGGAGGGTTCGGTCAAGAGACCCAGTACTTC.

The chain carries TRBV23-1 and TRBJ2-1, with a possible D match to TRBD2 (6 bases). TRBV23-1 is assigned to the ORF class and has an uncertain function. The CDR3 has 15 residues. The ends were cut back, 6 bases at V and 5 bases at J, with 17 bases in the middle. The CDR3 nucleotides are TGCGCCAGCAGGGACCTGACTAGGCTCCACAATGAGCAGTTCTTC. Protein: CASRDLTRLHNEQFF.

This clonotype was found a few times. The rearrangement uses TRBV6-1 and TRBJ1-2; 7 nucleotides align to TRBD1. The length of the CDR3 is 14 residues. From germline, CDR1 is MNHNS and CDR2 SASEGT. J gave up 0 bases and V 4 bases, and 2 bases lay outside the gene matches. The CDR3 loop reads CASSGDRANYGYTF. In nucleotides, the CDR3 is TGTGCCAGCAGTGGGGACAGAGCTAACTATGGCTACACCTTC.

This clonotype was recorded a few times. The chain recombines TRBV27 with TRBJ1-1; D perhaps matches TRBD1 (5 bases). The CDR3 is 15 amino acids. The germline CDR1 and CDR2 sequences are MNHEY and SMNVEV (reference sequence). V gave up 6 bases and J gave up 2 bases, with 16 bases separating them. The CDR3: CASSRGRDLNTEAFF. As DNA, the CDR3 is TGTGCCAGCAGCCGCGGCAGGGATCTAAACACTGAAGCTTTCTTT.

The sample holds many counts of this clonotype. The V gene is TRBV7-8, the J gene TRBJ2-7, with 10 positions matching TRBD2. Germline V lookup: CDR1 SGHVS, CDR2 FQNEAQ. This CDR3 comprises 15 residues. Trimming removed 4 bases from V and 0 bases from J; junction bases left unmatched: 3. For the CDR3, the DNA is TGTGCCAGCAGCTCGGGACTAGCGAGCTCCTACGAGCAGTACTTC. Protein: CASSSGLASSYEQYF.

This chain uses TRBV2 with TRBJ2-3; possible D gene TRBD1, 5 bases. The V gene lost 1 base and the J gene lost 2 bases, with 13 bases spanning the gap. This CDR3 is 16 amino acids long. Looked up from germline, CDR1 is SNHLY and CDR2 is FYNNEI. CDR3 in DNA: TGTGCCAGCAGTGAAGAGGGGCTGATCCTCACAGATACGCAGTATTTT. Encoded protein: CASSEEGLILTDTQYF.

This clonotype appeared a few times. The V call is TRBV7-6, the J call TRBJ1-3; 7 bases align to TRBD1. This CDR3 is built from 14 residues. Germline V lookup: CDR1 SGHVS, CDR2 FNYEAQ. V shed 5 bases, J shed 2 bases, and the junction held 3 bases outside the gene matches. The CDR3: CASSHDRAGNTIYF. For the CDR3, the DNA is TGTGCCAGCAGCCATGACAGGGCTGGAAACACCATATATTTT.